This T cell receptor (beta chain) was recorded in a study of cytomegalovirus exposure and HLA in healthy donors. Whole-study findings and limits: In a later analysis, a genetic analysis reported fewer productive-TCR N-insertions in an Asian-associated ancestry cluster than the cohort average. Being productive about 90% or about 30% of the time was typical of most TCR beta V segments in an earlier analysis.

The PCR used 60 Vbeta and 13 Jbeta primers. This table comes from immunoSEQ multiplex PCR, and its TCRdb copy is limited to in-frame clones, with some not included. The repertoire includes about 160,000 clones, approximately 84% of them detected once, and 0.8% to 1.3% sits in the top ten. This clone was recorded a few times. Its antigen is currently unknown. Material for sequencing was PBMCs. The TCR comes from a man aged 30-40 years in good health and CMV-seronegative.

CDR3 nucleotide sequence: TGCGCCAGCAGCCCGGACCGGACAGGCATCCAATTAAGGGAGACCCAGTACTTC. Translated: CASSPDRTGIQLRETQYF. The genes are TRBV5-1 and TRBJ2-5; 7 nucleotides match TRBD1. The CDR3 is 18 residues long. The germline CDR1 and CDR2 sequences are SGHRS and YFSETQ. Trimming cost V 4 bases and J 5 bases; bases outside gene matches: 20.